The 23 T cell receptor beta chains below were found in one sample sequenced in a study of T-cell reconstitution after alpha-beta-depleted transplantation in children. Library preparation (for TCRbeta) was performed with unique molecular identifiers. A single record per CDR3 protein comes from TCRdb applying MiXCR to the PCR reads. The profile shows approximately 420,000 distinct CDR3 sequences, roughly 11% of them singletons. Specimen: PBMCs from the stem cell graft donor, collected from the stem cell graft. The receptors were sampled from a human donor who donated a stem cell graft to a child with acute myeloid leukemia.

J is TRBJ1-5 and V is TRBV3-1; 11 bases are shared with TRBD1. The germline V gene encodes CDR1 LGHDT and CDR2 YNNKEL (reference sequence). V shed 1 base, J shed 1 base, and the junction held 9 bases outside the gene matches. The CDR3 loop spans 19 amino acids. Here the CDR3 DNA reads TGTGCCAGCAGCCAAGGCGCCTCTGGGACAGGGGGGAGCAATCAGCCCCAGCATTTT. Its protein is CASSQGASGTGGSNQPQHF.

This chain links TRBV20-1 with TRBJ2-5; 10 bases fit TRBD2. Germline lookup yields CDR1 DFQATT and CDR2 SNEGSKA (reference sequence). This CDR3 is built from 13 residues. The V and J ends lost 4 bases and 4 bases, in that order; junction bases with no gene match: 3. CDR3 sequence: CSATVAGGETQYF. In nucleotides, the CDR3 is TGCAGTGCTACAGTAGCGGGAGGAGAGACCCAGTACTTC.

This clonotype was seen at least ten times. The genes are TRBV4-1 and TRBJ2-1; 7 bases fit TRBD2. The ends lost 0 bases at V and 4 bases at J; junction bases unmatched: 3. Looked up from germline, CDR1 is MGHRA and CDR2 is YSYEKL. This CDR3 contains 15 residues. The CDR3 nucleotides read TGCGCCAGCAGCCAAGATGGGGGGGTTTACAATGAGCAGTTCTTC. It yields the protein CASSQDGGVYNEQFF.

This clonotype was counted a few times. This rearrangement joins TRBV6-7 to TRBJ1-5; D not certain. TRBV6-7 is reported as an ORF; its role is uncertain. CDR3 length: 20 residues. Trimming took 4 bases from V and 0 from J, leaving 25 bases between them. CDR3 in amino acids: CASSSPREQVAGYSNQPQHF. The CDR3 coding sequence is TGTGCCAGCAGTTCTCCCCGGGAGCAGGTGGCGGGGTATAGCAATCAGCCCCAGCATTTT.

In its sample, this clonotype was seen many times. The genes are TRBV5-1 and TRBJ2-2; D gene unclear. Germline V gives CDR1 SGHRS, CDR2 YFSETQ. This CDR3 comprises 15 residues. V gave up 4 bases and J gave up 1 base, with 11 bases separating them. The CDR3 region has the DNA TGCGCCAGCAGCCACTCTAGGTTGAACACCGGGGAGCTGTTTTTT. This gives the protein CASSHSRLNTGELFF.

This clonotype appeared a few times. This chain joins TRBV20-1 and TRBJ1-6; the D is unclear. Germline CDR1 reads DFQATT; CDR2 reads SNEGSKA (reference sequence). The CDR3 has 15 residues. V gave up 6 bases and J gave up 7 bases, with 19 bases separating them. The CDR3 sequence: CSARKRSGLNSPLHF. The CDR3 nucleotides read TGCAGTGCACGTAAACGATCGGGTTTGAATTCACCCCTCCACTTT.

The CDR3 DNA follows: TGTGCCAGCAGCGTTGATCAGAGCTCCTACAATGAGCAGTTCTTC. This encodes CASSVDQSSYNEQFF. The chain recombines TRBV9 with TRBJ2-1; no clear D gene. V was clipped by 2 bases and J by 0 bases, with 9 bases between them. CDR3 size: 15 residues. CDR1 SGDLS and CDR2 YYNGEE come from the germline V gene.

The chain combines TRBV20-1 with TRBJ1-1; D gene uncertain. Trimming removed 6 bases at V and 11 bases at J, with 22 bases between. This CDR3 region has 13 residues. CDR1 DFQATT and CDR2 SNEGSKA come from the germline V gene (reference sequence). CDR3 in amino acids: CSATSRREHGAFF. CDR3 DNA: TGCAGTGCCACGTCTAGGAGGGAGCATGGGGCTTTCTTT.

V and J are TRBV5-1 and TRBJ2-3, with 14 bases fitting TRBD2. The germline gives CDR1 SGHRS, CDR2 YFSETQ. The length of the CDR3 is 18 residues. The V segment lost 2 bases and the J segment 2 bases; nucleotides outside the gene matches: 7. As DNA, the CDR3 is TGCGCCAGCAGCTTCGCCGGGACTAGCGGGGGATACACAGATACGCAGTATTTT. As protein: CASSFAGTSGGYTDTQYF.

The chain links TRBV6-1 to TRBJ2-6; no firm D call. This CDR3 is 17 amino acids long. Trimming left V 8 bases short and J 0 bases short, with 17 bases between. CDR1 and CDR2 (germline): MNHNS, SASEGT. The CDR3 region has the DNA TGTGCCAGCCAGGAAAGAGCCACCCGCTCTGGGGCCAACGTCCTGACTTTC. It yields the protein CASQERATRSGANVLTF.

This clonotype was observed at least ten times. J is TRBJ2-1 and V is TRBV4-1, with TRBD2 matching 8 bases. Germline CDR1 reads MGHRA; CDR2 reads YSYEKL. Losses at the gene ends were 3 bases for V and 5 bases for J; bases not matched to a gene: 9. The CDR3 is 16 residues long. The CDR3, as DNA: TGCGCCAGCAGCCAGGTGGTTACTAGCGGAAACAATGAGCAGTTCTTC. Protein product: CASSQVVTSGNNEQFF.

The chain links TRBV2 to TRBJ1-6; the D gene is possibly TRBD1 (6 bases). This CDR3 spans 17 amino acids. The V end lost 1 base, the J end lost 0 bases, and 10 bases lay between the germline ends. Germline V gene sequence: CDR1 SNHLY, CDR2 FYNNEI. The CDR3 loop is CASSEGGRGSYNSPLHF. The CDR3 bases are TGTGCCAGCAGTGAAGGTGGCAGGGGCTCCTATAATTCACCCCTCCACTTT.

This clonotype has just a few counts. The CDR3 here is CSVEDHRGNEQFF. The DNA of the CDR3 is TGCAGCGTTGAAGACCACAGGGGGAATGAGCAGTTCTTC. J is TRBJ2-1 and V is TRBV29-1, with 8 bases identical to TRBD1. The V and J ends lost 0 bases and 7 bases, in that order; junction bases with no gene match: 2. Germline CDR1 is SQVTM and CDR2 is ANQGSEA. This CDR3 has 13 amino acids.

This clonotype was seen at least ten times. The chain has TRBV11-2 and TRBJ2-7; D is perhaps TRBD1 (5 bases). From germline, CDR1 is SGHAT and CDR2 FQNNGV. The CDR3 has 16 residues. Trimming left V 5 bases short and J 0 bases short, with 17 bases between. This CDR3 is CASSVNQGPSSYEQYV. In DNA form, the CDR3 reads TGTGCCAGCAGCGTAAATCAGGGTCCTAGCTCCTACGAGCAGTACGTC.

This clonotype was observed a few times. This chain uses TRBV7-3 with TRBJ1-1, with a tentative D call TRBD1 (5 bases). The germline V gene has CDR1 SGHTA and CDR2 FQGTGA. The V end lost 1 base, the J end lost 4 bases, and 10 bases lay between the germline ends. This CDR3 contains 14 residues. The CDR3 reads CASSLIGGATEAFF. As DNA, the CDR3 is TGTGCCAGCAGCTTAATCGGTGGGGCCACTGAAGCTTTCTTT.

This clonotype was counted only a few times. This chain connects TRBV10-2 to TRBJ2-7, with 9 nucleotides matching TRBD1. Losses at the gene ends were 0 bases for V and 3 bases for J; bases not matched to a gene: 3. The CDR3 loop spans 15 amino acids. Germline CDR1 WSHSY, CDR2 SAAADI. As DNA, the CDR3 is TGCGCCAGCAGTGAGTCGACAGGGGGGAGCTACGAGCAGTACTTC. This encodes CASSESTGGSYEQYF.

This clonotype was seen a handful of times. This chain's CDR3 is CASSRGRARDYGYTF. The CDR3 coding sequence is TGTGCCAGCAGCCGCGGGCGGGCCCGGGACTATGGCTACACCTTC. J is TRBJ1-2 and V is TRBV5-5; unclear D gene. The germline gives CDR1 SGHKS, CDR2 YYEKEE (reference sequence). V was trimmed by 4 bases and J by 3 bases, leaving 16 bases between them. The CDR3 contains 15 residues.

A few counts support this clonotype. The chain couples TRBV10-3 to TRBJ2-5, with D hard to call. The ends were cut back, 0 bases at V and 1 base at J, with 9 bases in the middle. This CDR3 contains 15 residues. CDR1 and CDR2 from the germline V gene are ENHRY and SYGVKD. CDR3 coding DNA: TGTGCCATCAGTGAGTCGATTGGCAGCCAAGAGACCCAGTACTTC. Translation: CAISESIGSQETQYF.

This clonotype was counted only a few times. The CDR3 DNA reads TGTGCCAGCAGCTTAATTAAGGGGACAGGGGGAGAAAAACTGTTTTTT. It specifies CASSLIKGTGGEKLFF. The rearrangement uses TRBV7-2 and TRBJ1-4; 11 bases agree with TRBD1. The length of the CDR3 is 16 residues. The V gene end was trimmed by 2 bases and the J gene end by 8 bases; junction bases not matched to a gene: 7. Germline V CDR1 and CDR2: SGHTA, FQGNSA.

This clonotype was seen a handful of times. The chain links TRBV29-1 to TRBJ2-4; a weak D match, TRBD1 (6 bases). The V gene lost 6 bases and the J gene lost 5 bases, with 11 bases spanning the gap. This CDR3 is built from 12 residues. CDR1 is SQVTM, CDR2 ANQGSEA, per germline. This CDR3 is CSVKRTENIQYF. For the CDR3, the DNA is TGCAGCGTGAAACGGACAGAAAACATTCAGTACTTC.

This clonotype was seen a handful of times. The chain links TRBV6-5 to TRBJ2-5; 7 nucleotides line up with TRBD1. CDR3 size: 16 residues. CDR1 and CDR2 from the germline V gene are MNHEY and SVGAGI. J lost 1 base, V lost 3 bases, and 8 bases had no gene match. As DNA, the CDR3 is TGTGCCAGCAGTTATCAGGGGGTGGAAATCCAAGAGACCCAGTACTTC. It yields the protein CASSYQGVEIQETQYF.

Concerning this clonotype itself: This CDR3 is missing its conserved last phenylalanine or tryptophan, likely due to a read error. The V gene is TRBV5-4, the J gene TRBJ2-7, with TRBD1 as a possible D gene (8 bases). This CDR3 has 13 amino acids. V lost 5 bases, J lost 5 bases, and 14 bases lay in between. Germline CDR1 SGHNT, CDR2 YYREEE (reference sequence). CDR3: CASRPQGGDEQYI. As DNA, the CDR3 is TGTGCCAGCAGACCACAGGGGGGGGACGAGCAGTACATC.

V gene TRBV27 combines with J gene TRBJ2-5, with D maybe TRBD1 (5 bases). The V and J ends lost 4 bases and 2 bases respectively, with 8 bases between them. CDR1 and CDR2 from the germline V gene are MNHEY and SMNVEV (reference sequence). This CDR3 is built from 13 residues. The CDR3 protein is CASSWTIQETQYF. CDR3 DNA: TGTGCCAGCAGTTGGACAATTCAAGAGACCCAGTACTTC.